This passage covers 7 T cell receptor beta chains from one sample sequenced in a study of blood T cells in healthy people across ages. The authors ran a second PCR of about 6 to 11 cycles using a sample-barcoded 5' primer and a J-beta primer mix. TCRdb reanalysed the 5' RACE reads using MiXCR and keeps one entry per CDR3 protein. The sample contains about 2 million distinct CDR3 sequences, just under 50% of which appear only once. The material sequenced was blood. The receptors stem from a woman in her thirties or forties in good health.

The CDR3 sequence is CSATRTGVGTQYF. The CDR3 nucleotides are TGCAGTGCTACCCGCACAGGGGTTGGGACCCAGTACTTC. The chain links TRBV20-1 to TRBJ2-4; TRBD1 matches at 7 bases. The J call may not be correct, given that the DNA end is closer to TRBJ2-5. The CDR3 length is 13 residues. The germline V gene has CDR1 DFQATT and CDR2 SNEGSKA (reference sequence).

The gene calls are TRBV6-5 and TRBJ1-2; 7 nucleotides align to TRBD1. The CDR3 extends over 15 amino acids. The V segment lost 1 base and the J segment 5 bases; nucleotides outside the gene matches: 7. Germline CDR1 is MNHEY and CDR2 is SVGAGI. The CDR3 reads CASSYYRDSEYGYTF. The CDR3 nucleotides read TGTGCCAGCAGTTACTACAGGGACAGCGAATATGGCTACACCTTC.

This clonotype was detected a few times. For the CDR3, the DNA is TGTGCCACCAGCAGAGACGGACAGGGCAACTCACCCCTCCACTTT. Amino acids: CATSRDGQGNSPLHF. V is TRBV15 and J is TRBJ1-6; TRBD1 matches 8 bases. The V and J ends lost 0 bases and 10 bases, in that order; junction bases with no gene match: 5. Germline CDR1 LNHNV, CDR2 YYDKDF (reference sequence). The length of the CDR3 is 15 residues. The entire variable domain, with the rest obtained from reference TRBV15 and TRBJ1-6, is as follows: DAMVIQNPRYQVTQFGKPVTLSCSQTLNHNVMYWYQQKSSQAPKLLFHYYDKDFNNEADTPDNFQSRRPNTSFCFLDIRSPGLGDTAMYLCATSRDGQGNSPLHFGNGTRLTVT.

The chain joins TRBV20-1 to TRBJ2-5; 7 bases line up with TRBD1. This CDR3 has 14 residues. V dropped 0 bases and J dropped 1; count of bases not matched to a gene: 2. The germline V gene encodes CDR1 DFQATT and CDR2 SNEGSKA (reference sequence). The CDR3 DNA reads TGCAGTGCTAGAGAGGGGACAGCCCAAGAGACCCAGTACTTC. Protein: CSAREGTAQETQYF.

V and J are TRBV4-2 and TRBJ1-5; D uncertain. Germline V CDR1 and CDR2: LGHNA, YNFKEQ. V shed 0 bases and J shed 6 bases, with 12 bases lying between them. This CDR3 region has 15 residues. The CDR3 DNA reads TGTGCCAGCAGCCAAGATGTGCAGGCGGGTCAGCCCCAGCATTTT. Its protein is CASSQDVQAGQPQHF.

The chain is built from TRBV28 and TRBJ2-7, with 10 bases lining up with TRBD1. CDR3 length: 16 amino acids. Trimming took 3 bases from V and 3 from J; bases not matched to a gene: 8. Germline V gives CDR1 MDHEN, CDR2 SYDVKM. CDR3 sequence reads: CASSFVGQGGNYEQYF. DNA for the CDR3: TGTGCCAGCAGTTTTGTAGGACAGGGGGGGAACTACGAGCAGTACTTC.

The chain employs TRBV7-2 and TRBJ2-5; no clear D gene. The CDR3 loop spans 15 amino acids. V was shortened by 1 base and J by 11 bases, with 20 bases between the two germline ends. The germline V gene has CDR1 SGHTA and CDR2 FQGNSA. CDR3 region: CASSLGPLIGNEQYF. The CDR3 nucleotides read TGTGCCAGCAGCTTAGGACCGCTCATCGGCAATGAGCAGTACTTC.